The following is a T cell receptor (beta chain) sequence with its context. Its antigen remains unidentified. This entry belongs to a study of blood T cells in healthy people across ages. Caucasian, healthy and from Russia, the donors were aged between roughly 6 and 95. Germline values: CDR1 DFQATT, CDR2 SNEGSKA (reference sequence). The CDR3 totals 16 residues. Trimming removed 3 bases from V and 6 bases from J, with 21 bases in between. The use of a sample-barcoded 5' primer and a J-beta primer mix characterized a second PCR of about 7 to 12 cycles. Unique molecular identifiers of 12 random nucleotides labeled each cDNA. Via MiXCR, TCRdb re-called the 5' RACE reads, giving one row per CDR3 protein. Here the sample spans about 1.8 million distinct CDR3 sequences, about 50% being singletons. General study results and limits: Significant beta diversity loss was already apparent by age approximately 40, declining roughly linearly.

The TCR sequence derives from a woman aged 40-49 years in good health. Sequencing was performed on blood. V gene TRBV20-1 combines with J gene TRBJ2-1; D perhaps matches TRBD2 (7 bases). The DNA for the CDR3 is TGCAGTGCTAGCCCCCCTTTGGGTGGGGGGGCCAATGAGCAGTTCTTC. It yields the protein CSASPPLGGGANEQFF.